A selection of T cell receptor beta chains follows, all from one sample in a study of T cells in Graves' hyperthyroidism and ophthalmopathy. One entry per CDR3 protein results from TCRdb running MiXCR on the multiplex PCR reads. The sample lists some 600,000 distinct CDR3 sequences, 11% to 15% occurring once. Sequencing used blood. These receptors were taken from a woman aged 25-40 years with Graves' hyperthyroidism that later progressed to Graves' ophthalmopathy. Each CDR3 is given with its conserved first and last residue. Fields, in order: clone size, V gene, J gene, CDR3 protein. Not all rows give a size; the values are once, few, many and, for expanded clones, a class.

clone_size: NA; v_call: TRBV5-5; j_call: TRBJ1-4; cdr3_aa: CASSWEGVGEKLFF
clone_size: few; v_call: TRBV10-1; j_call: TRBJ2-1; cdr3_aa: CASSDAGPYNEQFF
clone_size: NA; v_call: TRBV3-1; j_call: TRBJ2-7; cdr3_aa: CASSLLASTYEQYF
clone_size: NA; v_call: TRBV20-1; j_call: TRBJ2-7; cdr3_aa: CRVGETEQYF
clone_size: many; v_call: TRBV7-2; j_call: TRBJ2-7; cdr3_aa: CASSVRQSSYEQYF
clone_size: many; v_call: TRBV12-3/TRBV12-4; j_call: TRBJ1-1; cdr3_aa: CASSLEGWGHTGGGEAFF
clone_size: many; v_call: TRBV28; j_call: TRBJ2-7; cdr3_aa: CASSFDGGYEQYF
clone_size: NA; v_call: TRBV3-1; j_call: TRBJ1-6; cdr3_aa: CASSPPLSGIYNSPLHF
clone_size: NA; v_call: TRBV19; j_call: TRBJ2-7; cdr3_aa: CASSIDQAARSYEQYF
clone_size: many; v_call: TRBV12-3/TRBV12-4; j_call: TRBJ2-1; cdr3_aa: CASSLRQGGNEQFF
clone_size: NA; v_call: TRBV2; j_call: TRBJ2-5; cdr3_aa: CASSEIRSEKTQYF
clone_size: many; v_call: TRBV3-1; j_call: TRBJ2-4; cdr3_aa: CASSARRIGDIQYF
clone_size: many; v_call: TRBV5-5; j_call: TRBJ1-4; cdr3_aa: CASSLFPPGQLDEKLFF
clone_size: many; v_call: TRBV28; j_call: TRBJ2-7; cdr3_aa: CASSRLYEQYF
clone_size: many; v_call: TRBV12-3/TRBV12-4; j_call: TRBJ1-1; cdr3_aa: CASSSGPNTEAFF
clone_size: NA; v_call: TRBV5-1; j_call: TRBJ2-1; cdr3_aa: CASGSGSSYNEQFF
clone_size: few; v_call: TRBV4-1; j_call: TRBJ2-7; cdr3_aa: CASSHTNSYEQYF
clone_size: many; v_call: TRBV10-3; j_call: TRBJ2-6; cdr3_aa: CAMRREGANVLTF
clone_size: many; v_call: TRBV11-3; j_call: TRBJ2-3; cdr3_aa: CASTPGVPTDTQYF
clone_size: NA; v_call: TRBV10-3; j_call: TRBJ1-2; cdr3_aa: CAIGATGGYGYTF
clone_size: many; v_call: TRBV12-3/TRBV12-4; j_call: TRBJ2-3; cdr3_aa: CASSLREGGDTQYF
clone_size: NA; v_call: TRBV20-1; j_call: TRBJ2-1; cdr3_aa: CSAREGMDGPYNEQLF
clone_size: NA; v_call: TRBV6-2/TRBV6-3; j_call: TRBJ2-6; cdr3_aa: CASPTPGTGGAKEGSGANVPTF
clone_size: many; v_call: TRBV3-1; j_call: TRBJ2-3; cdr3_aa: CASSPGLASDTQYF
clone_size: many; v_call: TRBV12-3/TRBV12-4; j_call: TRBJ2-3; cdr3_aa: CASSSGAGGWGTQYF
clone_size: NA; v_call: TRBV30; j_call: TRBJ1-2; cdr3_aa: CAWDTGSDGYTF
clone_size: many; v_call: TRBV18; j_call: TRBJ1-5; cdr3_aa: CASSPASNRGQPQHF
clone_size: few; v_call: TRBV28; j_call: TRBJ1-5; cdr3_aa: CASINWGAQPQHF
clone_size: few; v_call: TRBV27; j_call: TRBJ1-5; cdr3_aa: CASRTGIQPQHF
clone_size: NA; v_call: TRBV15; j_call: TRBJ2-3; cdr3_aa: CATSRGVREDTDTQYF
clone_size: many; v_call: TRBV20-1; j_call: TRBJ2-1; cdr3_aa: CSAHSGSRGNEQFF
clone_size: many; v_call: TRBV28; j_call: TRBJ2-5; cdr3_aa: CASGIRLAGQETQYF
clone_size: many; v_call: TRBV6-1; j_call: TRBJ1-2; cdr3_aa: CASWGQGYGYTF
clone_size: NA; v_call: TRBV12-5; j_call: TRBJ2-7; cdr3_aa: CASGGGDGTYEQYF
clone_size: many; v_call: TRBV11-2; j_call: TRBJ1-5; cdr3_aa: CASSFGISNQPQHF
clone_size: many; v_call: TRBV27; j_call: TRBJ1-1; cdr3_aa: CASSQRRTSPEAFF
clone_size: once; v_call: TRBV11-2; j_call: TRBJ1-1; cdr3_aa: CAGTKGSWDTEAFF
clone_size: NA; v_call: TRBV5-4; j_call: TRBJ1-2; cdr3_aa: CASSTPAVNYGYTF
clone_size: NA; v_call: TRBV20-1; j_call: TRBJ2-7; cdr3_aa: CSALGGEQYF